These 14 T cell receptor beta chains came from one sample sequenced in a study of blood T cell repertoires in COVID-19. TCRdb keeps only in-frame clones here, not all; method: immunoSEQ multiplex PCR. The sample lists fewer than 350,000 clones; about 86% were seen once. The material sequenced was peripheral blood. These receptors came from a woman aged 55-69 years with active or convalescent COVID-19.

The chain carries TRBV24-1 and TRBJ2-5; 7 bases match TRBD1. The length of the CDR3 is 15 residues. After removal of 0 bases from V and 2 bases from J, the junction contained 2 bases not matched to a gene. CDR1 KGHDR and CDR2 SFDVKD come from the germline V gene. CDR3 amino acids: CATSDLTDRQETQYF. The CDR3 DNA follows: TGTGCCACCAGTGATTTGACGGACAGGCAAGAGACCCAGTACTTC.

The V call is TRBV29-1, the J call TRBJ2-3, with D possibly TRBD2 on 5 matching bases. This CDR3 is built from 14 residues. Germline CDR1 SQVTM, CDR2 ANQGSEA. The V gene lost 0 bases and the J gene lost 2 bases, with 9 bases spanning the gap. CDR3 nucleotide sequence: TGCAGCGTTGAAGATCGACTAAACACAGATACGCAGTATTTT. Its translation is CSVEDRLNTDTQYF.

The chain is built from TRBV2 and TRBJ2-1; 10 bases align to TRBD2. The CDR3 sequence is 16 residues long. Germline V lookup: CDR1 SNHLY, CDR2 FYNNEI. V shed 5 bases, J shed 2 bases, and the junction held 6 bases outside the gene matches. CDR3 loop: CASSRLAGGAYNEQFF. The DNA of the CDR3 is TGTGCCAGCAGTCGACTAGCGGGTGGGGCCTACAATGAGCAGTTCTTC.

The V gene is TRBV5-1, the J gene TRBJ1-6, with D maybe TRBD1 (5 bases). V was trimmed by 0 bases and J by 3 bases, leaving 10 bases between them. The CDR3 has 16 residues. The germline V gene has CDR1 SGHRS and CDR2 YFSETQ. The CDR3, as DNA: TGCGCCAGCAGCTTGGAGGGGCCACGCTATAATTCACCCCTCCACTTT. Translated: CASSLEGPRYNSPLHF.

The genes are TRBV7-2 and TRBJ2-1; possibly TRBD2 for D (6 bases). The CDR3 spans 18 residues. V lost 8 bases and J lost 0, with 23 bases in between. Germline CDR1 and CDR2: SGHTA and FQGNSA. The CDR3 nucleotides are TGTGCCAGCCTGGGGGGAGGCAGGGTGGGTTCCTCCTACAATGAGCAGTTCTTC. This sequence encodes CASLGGGRVGSSYNEQFF.

This clone was seen once. The rearrangement joins TRBV3-1 (or the pseudogene TRBV3-2) to TRBJ2-3, with D perhaps TRBD1 (5 bases). Germline CDR1 reads LGHDT; CDR2 reads YNNKEL (reference sequence). V lost 5 bases, J lost 5 bases, and 17 bases lay in between. The CDR3 is 15 amino acids. CDR3 sequence reads: CASSYGGDRLDTQYF. The CDR3 DNA sequence: TGTGCCAGCAGCTATGGTGGAGACAGACTAGATACGCAGTATTTT.

Many counts were recorded for this clone. At one of its ends the junction is not consistent with the germline gene, which may arise from a read error. In DNA, the CDR3 is TGTGCCAGCAGTTTGGACTTAGCGACCCAAGAGACCCAGTACTTC. Amino acids: CASSLDLATQETQYF. V is TRBV5-5 and J is TRBJ2-5; D perhaps matches TRBD2 (5 bases). Germline loops: CDR1 SGHKS, CDR2 YYEKEE (reference sequence). This CDR3 is built from 15 residues.

The chain carries TRBV5-5 and TRBJ1-2, with a possible D match to TRBD1 (6 bases). The CDR3 is 15 amino acids. The V gene lost 4 bases and the J gene lost 4 bases, with 17 bases spanning the gap. Germline values: CDR1 SGHKS, CDR2 YYEKEE (reference sequence). The CDR3: CASSPQIRGSYGYTF. CDR3 nucleotides: TGTGCCAGCAGCCCGCAAATCAGGGGCAGCTATGGCTACACCTTC. Drawing the rest from reference TRBV5-5 and TRBJ1-2, the complete variable domain is DAGVTQSPTHLIKTRGQQVTLRCSPISGHKSVSWYQQVLGQGPQFIFQYYEKEERGRGNFPDRFSARQFPNYSSELNVNALLLGDSALYLCASSPQIRGSYGYTFGSGTRLTVV.

This clone was seen only a few times. The chain joins TRBV5-1 to TRBJ2-5, with 8 bases identical to TRBD1. This CDR3 contains 16 residues. Losses at the gene ends were 0 bases for V and 5 bases for J; bases not matched to a gene: 9. Germline-derived CDR1 and CDR2 are SGHRS and YFSETQ. CDR3 sequence reads: CASSLALGRGLETQYF. The CDR3 nucleotides read TGCGCCAGCAGCTTGGCCTTAGGCAGGGGGCTGGAGACCCAGTACTTC.

There are a few counts of this clone. The chain employs TRBV5-4 and TRBJ2-7; TRBD1 agrees at 7 bases. Germline CDR1 reads SGHNT; CDR2 reads YYREEE (reference sequence). The CDR3 sequence is 14 residues long. V lost 4 bases and J lost 2; bases outside the gene matches: 6. The CDR3 bases are TGTGCCAGCAGCCTGGACAGGTGGACCTACGAGCAGTACTTC. It yields the protein CASSLDRWTYEQYF. Full variable domain (rest looked up from reference TRBV5-4 and TRBJ2-7): ETGVTQSPTHLIKTRGQQVTLRCSSQSGHNTVSWYQQALGQGPQFIFQYYREEENGRGNFPPRFSGLQFPNYSSELNVNALELDDSALYLCASSLDRWTYEQYFGPGTRLTVT.

The V gene is TRBV7-9, the J gene TRBJ1-1; TRBD1 is a possible D gene (5 bases). The germline V gene encodes CDR1 SEHNR and CDR2 FQNEAQ (reference sequence). Trimming pared 2 bases from V and 12 bases from J, leaving 22 bases between. This CDR3 has 15 residues. The DNA for the CDR3 is TGTGCCAGCAGCTTACGGACTGCCGGGGTGGAGGGGTCTTTCTTT. This sequence encodes CASSLRTAGVEGSFF.

The chain carries TRBV27 and TRBJ1-5, with TRBD1 identical over 7 bases. CDR3 length: 14 residues. V was pared by 3 bases and J by 4 bases, with 3 bases of the junction left unmatched. Germline CDR1 reads MNHEY; CDR2 reads SMNVEV (reference sequence). CDR3 protein: CASSFQGGNQPQHF. CDR3 nucleotides: TGTGCCAGCAGTTTCCAGGGGGGTAATCAGCCCCAGCATTTT.

Here the CDR3 DNA reads TGTGCCAGCAAGGCGGGGGCCAACCAAGAGACCCAGTACTTC. Translating gives CASKAGANQETQYF. The V call is TRBV2, the J call TRBJ2-5; the D gene is possibly TRBD2 (7 bases). Germline loops: CDR1 SNHLY, CDR2 FYNNEI. This CDR3 contains 14 residues. V lost 7 bases, J lost 0 bases, and 12 bases lay in between.

The chain has TRBV5-1 and TRBJ1-1; the D gene is possibly TRBD1 (6 bases). The germline CDR1 and CDR2 sequences are SGHRS and YFSETQ. CDR3 size: 21 residues. The germline V and J ends were trimmed by 6 bases and 8 bases, with 41 bases remaining between them. The DNA for the CDR3 is TGCGCCAGCACCCTCCAACCCACAGCGTCTTCAGGGGCCGGTTCTAGAGTCGAAGCTTTCTTT. Translated, it gives CASTLQPTASSGAGSRVEAFF.